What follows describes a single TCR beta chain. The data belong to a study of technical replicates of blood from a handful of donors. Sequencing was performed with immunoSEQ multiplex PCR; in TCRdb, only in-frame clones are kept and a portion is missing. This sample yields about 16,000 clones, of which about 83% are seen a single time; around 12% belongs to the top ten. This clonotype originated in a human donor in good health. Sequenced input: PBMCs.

DNA for the CDR3: TGTGCCAGCAGCTGGGGGGGCACAGATACGCAGTATTTT. Encoded protein: CASSWGGTDTQYF. J is TRBJ2-3 and V is TRBV9; possible D gene TRBD2, 6 bases. CDR1 and CDR2 (germline): SGDLS, YYNGEE. This CDR3 spans 13 amino acids. The V and J ends lost 4 bases and 1 base respectively, with 7 bases between them.